The clone carrying this T cell receptor beta chain was seen only a few times. Trimming pared 0 bases from V and 6 bases from J, leaving 9 bases between. Germline values: CDR1 MGHRA, CDR2 YSYEKL. The CDR3 runs to 14 residues. The sample belongs to a study of cytomegalovirus exposure and HLA in healthy donors. Primers for the PCR totalled 60 Vbeta and 13 Jbeta. Sequenced by immunoSEQ multiplex PCR; TCRdb stores in-frame clones only, minus some. The sample records hundreds of thousands of clones, roughly 80% being singletons. The chain carries TRBV4-1 and TRBJ1-5, with D unclear. Sequencing was carried out using PBMCs. The receptor was isolated from a male donor in good health and CMV-seronegative. CDR3 loop: CASSQEEGAQPQHF. The CDR3 bases are TGCGCCAGCAGCCAAGAAGAGGGCGCTCAGCCCCAGCATTTT.